The clone carrying this T cell receptor (beta chain) turned up a few times. What it binds is unknown. This sample stems from a study of T cells in Graves' hyperthyroidism and ophthalmopathy. About the research overall: Blood was drawn when the patient was first diagnosed and still untreated. Notes on the study in general: Blood samples included most of the expanded thyroid clonotypes exceeding 0.001. Separating ophthalmopathy from stable hyperthyroidism was achieved by a 13 V-J model.

The authors obtained PBMCs from about 9 ml of fresh peripheral blood. CDR1 SEHNR and CDR2 FQNEAQ come from the germline V gene (reference sequence). The CDR3 length is 12 residues. The ends were cut back, 5 bases at V and 9 bases at J, with 11 bases in the middle. TCR beta CDR3 regions were amplified from RNA transcripts. When the TCR CDR3 underwent first-round RT-PCR, the HTBI primer set was used. TCRdb re-derived calls from the multiplex PCR reads in MiXCR, one entry per CDR3 protein. The sample has some 600,000 distinct CDR3 sequences, approximately 15% seen once. The receptor's source is a woman aged 25 to 39 with Graves' hyperthyroidism that later progressed to Graves' ophthalmopathy. V gene TRBV7-9 combines with J gene TRBJ2-1; D may be TRBD2 (6 bases). The sequencing sample was made of blood. The CDR3 protein is CASSQGGGEQFF. The DNA for the CDR3 is TGTGCCAGCAGCCAGGGAGGAGGTGAGCAGTTCTTC.